The 27 T cell receptor beta chains reported below all come from one sample, sequenced in a study of CD4 T cells in relation to SARS-CoV-2 and coronaviruses. Sequenced by immunoSEQ multiplex PCR; TCRdb stores in-frame clones only, minus some. Of roughly 36,000 clones listed, 80% to 90% are singletons. Material for sequencing was memory CD4+ T cells from PBMCs. These TCRs come from an adult with COVID-19.

This clone appeared a single time. The chain links TRBV27 to TRBJ2-5, with D possibly matching TRBD1 (5 bases). The CDR3 has 14 amino acids. V was clipped by 4 bases and J by 5 bases, with 14 bases between them. The V gene's germline CDR1 is MNHEY and CDR2 SMNVEV (reference sequence). In DNA, the CDR3 is TGTGCCAGCAGTTCGTGGACAAACAAGGAGACCCAGTACTTC. Translation: CASSSWTNKETQYF.

J is TRBJ1-2 and V is TRBV19; 10 nucleotides agree with TRBD1. J was trimmed by 5 bases and V by 7 bases; bases with no gene match: 7. The CDR3 sequence is 14 residues long. Germline V gives CDR1 LNHDA, CDR2 SQIVND (reference sequence). The CDR3 DNA sequence: TGTGCCAGTACGTTGCGGGACAGGGGTTATGGCTACACCTTC. Its protein product is CASTLRDRGYGYTF.

This clone was recorded only once. This chain links TRBV19 with TRBJ2-5, with 11 bases fitting TRBD2. There are 15 residues in the CDR3. The germline CDR1 and CDR2 sequences are LNHDA and SQIVND (reference sequence). Trimming removed 4 bases from V and 3 bases from J; junction bases left unmatched: 4. The CDR3 DNA reads as TGTGCCAGTAGTAAAACTAGCGGGAGTAAAGAGACCCAGTACTTC. Protein product: CASSKTSGSKETQYF.

The chain carries TRBV5-4 and TRBJ2-1; 7 bases align to TRBD1. V was pared by 2 bases and J by 0 bases, with 8 bases of the junction left unmatched. This CDR3 is 17 amino acids long. Germline CDR1 reads SGHNT; CDR2 reads YYREEE (reference sequence). CDR3 amino acids: CASSFGLDRNSYNEQFF. DNA of the CDR3: TGTGCCAGCAGCTTCGGCCTGGACAGGAACTCCTACAATGAGCAGTTCTTC.

V usage is TRBV4-2 and J usage is TRBJ2-7; TRBD2 matches at 7 bases. The CDR3 is 15 residues long. J gave up 3 bases and V 8 bases, and 13 bases lay outside the gene matches. Germline assignment: CDR1 LGHNA and CDR2 YNFKEQ. The CDR3 sequence is CASQESGTGGYEQYF. The CDR3 nucleotides are TGTGCCAGCCAAGAAAGCGGGACTGGAGGCTACGAGCAGTACTTC.

This clone occurred once. The V gene is TRBV3-1 (or the pseudogene TRBV3-2), the J gene TRBJ1-3, with unresolved D. The germline gives CDR1 LGHDT, CDR2 YNNKEL (reference sequence). CDR3 length: 11 residues. V gave up 1 base and J gave up 6 bases, with 1 base separating them. Here the CDR3 reads CASSQVNTIYF. The DNA for the CDR3 is TGTGCCAGCAGCCAAGTAAACACCATATATTTT.

V and J are TRBV4-2 and TRBJ2-1; 9 bases fit TRBD2. Trimming removed 0 bases from V and 9 bases from J; junction bases left unmatched: 12. This CDR3 contains 17 residues. The germline CDR1 and CDR2 sequences are LGHNA and YNFKEQ. The CDR3 bases are TGTGCCAGCAGCCAAGATAAGGCGGGAGGGCAGGGTGTTGAGCAGTTCTTC. Residues: CASSQDKAGGQGVEQFF.

This chain joins TRBV28 and TRBJ2-6; D not certain. This CDR3 has 15 amino acids. From germline, CDR1 is MDHEN and CDR2 SYDVKM. Between the trimmed V and J ends, which lost 5 bases and 3 bases, there was a span of 11 bases. CDR3 in amino acids: CASSTPVGGANVLTF. CDR3 coding DNA: TGTGCCAGCAGTACCCCAGTTGGTGGGGCCAACGTCCTGACTTTC.

The rearrangement uses TRBV11-3 and TRBJ2-5, with TRBD2 matching 7 bases. Germline CDR1 and CDR2: SGHNT and YENEEA. V was clipped by 1 base and J by 4 bases; unmatched bases: 9. This CDR3 is 16 amino acids long. CDR3 residues: CASSLGVGGPLETQYF. DNA of the CDR3: TGTGCCAGCAGCTTAGGGGTGGGAGGGCCCTTAGAGACCCAGTACTTC.

The chain joins TRBV5-4 to TRBJ2-1; D unresolved. This CDR3 region has 14 residues. Germline V gives CDR1 SGHNT, CDR2 YYREEE (reference sequence). Trimming left V 5 bases short and J 4 bases short, with 13 bases between. CDR3 nucleotides: TGTGCCAGCAGGCCGCTTCTAGATTACAATGAGCAGTTCTTC. The encoded protein is CASRPLLDYNEQFF.

The rearrangement joins TRBV5-1 to TRBJ2-1, with 11 bases fitting TRBD2. V dropped 4 bases and J dropped 7; count of bases not matched to a gene: 13. From germline, CDR1 is SGHRS and CDR2 YFSETQ. CDR3 length: 17 residues. The CDR3, as DNA: TGCGCCAGCAGCCCCAACGGCTGGGGGACTAGCGGAAATGAGCAGTTCTTC. Protein: CASSPNGWGTSGNEQFF.

This clone was observed once. The rearrangement links TRBV3-1 (or the pseudogene TRBV3-2) to TRBJ2-1, with D hard to call. This CDR3 comprises 15 residues. Trimming took off 0 bases at V and 3 bases at J, with 9 bases between the two ends. Germline CDR1 LGHDT, CDR2 YNNKEL (reference sequence). The CDR3 reads CASSQDRNFYNEQFF. CDR3 nucleotides: TGTGCCAGCAGCCAAGATCGCAACTTCTACAATGAGCAGTTCTTC.

The rearrangement uses TRBV3-1 (or the pseudogene TRBV3-2) and TRBJ1-1; no definite D call. Trimming removed 0 bases from V and 1 base from J, with 6 bases in between. The CDR3 has 14 residues. Germline loops: CDR1 LGHDT, CDR2 YNNKEL (reference sequence). CDR3 in DNA: TGTGCCAGCAGCCAAGATCATCAGAACACTGAAGCTTTCTTT. Its translation: CASSQDHQNTEAFF.

The gene calls are TRBV19 and TRBJ1-3; D unclear. CDR1 and CDR2 (germline): LNHDA, SQIVND (reference sequence). V dropped 4 bases and J dropped 0 bases, with 10 bases sitting between them. This CDR3 is built from 15 residues. The CDR3: CASSRSVSSGNTIYF. In nucleotides, the CDR3 is TGTGCCAGTAGTAGGTCGGTTTCCTCTGGAAACACCATATATTTT.

The V call is TRBV6-6, the J call TRBJ2-2; weak D call: TRBD1 (5 bases). Per germline, CDR1 MNHNY and CDR2 SVGAGI (reference sequence). The CDR3 is made up of 16 amino acids. V lost 7 bases and J 1 base, leaving 16 bases between the germline ends. The CDR3 bases are TGTGCCAGCACCTTGGCGCAGGGAAGGAACACCGGGGAGCTGTTTTTT. Protein sequence: CASTLAQGRNTGELFF.

The V call is TRBV7-2, the J call TRBJ2-7; TRBD1 matches 9 bases. J gave up 2 bases and V 6 bases, and 8 bases lay outside the gene matches. Germline CDR1 reads SGHTA; CDR2 reads FQGNSA. This CDR3 spans 15 amino acids. As DNA, the CDR3 is TGTGCCAGCAGTTTGGACAGGGGTTTCACCTACGAGCAGTACTTC. Amino acids: CASSLDRGFTYEQYF. The full variable domain, with the rest looked up from reference TRBV7-2 and TRBJ2-7, is GAGVSQSPSNKVTEKGKDVELRCDPISGHTALYWYRQSLGQGLEFLIYFQGNSAPDKSGLPSDRFSAERTGGSVSTLTIQRTQQEDSAVYLCASSLDRGFTYEQYFGPGTRLTVT.

The CDR3: CASSDLTSGRAGEQFF. The CDR3 DNA follows: TGTGCCAGCAGTGACCTAACTAGCGGGAGGGCCGGCGAGCAGTTCTTC. V usage is TRBV25-1 and J usage is TRBJ2-1; TRBD2 matches at 13 bases. Germline V gives CDR1 MGHDK, CDR2 SYGVNS. CDR3 length: 16 amino acids. V lost 3 bases and J lost 10; bases outside the gene matches: 9.

This clone is a singleton in its sample. The chain joins TRBV28 to TRBJ2-4; 7 bases align to TRBD2. Germline values: CDR1 MDHEN, CDR2 SYDVKM. The trim removed 8 bases at V and 1 base at J, leaving 5 bases unmatched. This CDR3 region has 14 residues. The CDR3 sequence: CASGRAGAKNIQYF. The CDR3 DNA sequence: TGTGCCAGCGGGAGGGCGGGGGCCAAAAACATTCAGTACTTC.

The rearrangement uses TRBV30 and TRBJ2-1; unclear D gene. This CDR3 is built from 15 residues. V lost 6 bases, J lost 8 bases, and 23 bases lay in between. CDR1 GTSNPN and CDR2 SVGIG come from the germline V gene (reference sequence). The CDR3: CACSKILAARDEQFF. The CDR3 coding sequence is TGTGCCTGTTCCAAAATCTTGGCGGCACGGGATGAGCAGTTCTTC. Full variable domain (remainder filled in from reference TRBV30 and TRBJ2-1): SQTIHQWPATLVQPVGSPLSLECTVEGTSNPNLYWYRQAAGRGLQLLFYSVGIGQISSEVPQNLSASRPQDRQFILSSKKLLLSDSGFYLCACSKILAARDEQFFGPGTRLTVL.

The CDR3 loop is CATKGPQHTSYEQYF. The CDR3 DNA follows: TGTGCCACGAAAGGCCCTCAGCATACGAGCTACGAGCAGTACTTC. The chain combines TRBV28 with TRBJ2-7; no definite D call. CDR3 length: 15 residues. Looked up from germline, CDR1 is MDHEN and CDR2 is SYDVKM. V lost 10 bases to trimming and J lost 3 bases, with 22 bases between them.

The V gene is TRBV11-1, the J gene TRBJ2-5, with TRBD2 matching 11 bases. CDR1 and CDR2 (germline): SGHAT, FQDESV (reference sequence). This CDR3 has 16 residues. The V gene end was trimmed by 5 bases and the J gene end by 3 bases; junction bases not matched to a gene: 8. The CDR3 protein is CASSHLQTSGKETQYF. The CDR3 DNA sequence: TGTGCCAGCAGCCACCTACAGACTAGCGGGAAAGAGACCCAGTACTTC.

The chain joins TRBV2 to TRBJ2-7; D may be TRBD1 (5 bases). Trimming shortened V by 2 bases and J by 6 bases, and 14 bases separated the two germline ends. In germline, CDR1 is SNHLY, CDR2 FYNNEI. This CDR3 region has 14 residues. Here the CDR3 reads CASSENRFGLEQYF. Here the CDR3 DNA reads TGTGCCAGCAGTGAAAACAGGTTCGGGCTCGAGCAGTACTTC.

The chain has TRBV4-1 and TRBJ2-1, with 9 bases aligning to TRBD2. CDR3 length: 17 amino acids. Germline loops: CDR1 MGHRA, CDR2 YSYEKL. V lost 0 bases, J lost 7 bases, and 10 bases stayed unmatched. CDR3 in DNA: TGCGCCAGCAGCCAAGATCTACTAGCGGGTAGTCGTAATGAGCAGTTCTTC. Its protein product is CASSQDLLAGSRNEQFF.

CDR3 sequence reads: CASSITSGNNRYEQFF. The DNA of the CDR3 is TGTGCCAGTAGTATAACTAGCGGGAATAATCGGTATGAGCAGTTCTTC. V and J are TRBV19 and TRBJ2-1; 10 bases align to TRBD2. Germline-derived CDR1 and CDR2 are LNHDA and SQIVND (reference sequence). J lost 8 bases, V lost 2 bases, and 9 bases had no gene match. This CDR3 contains 16 residues.

The chain has TRBV4-2 and TRBJ2-2, with D possibly TRBD1 on 5 matching bases. This CDR3 has 14 residues. CDR1 is LGHNA, CDR2 YNFKEQ, per germline. Deletions cut 2 bases from V and 5 bases from J, with 9 bases between. CDR3 region: CASSQNRGTGELFF. Written as DNA, the CDR3 is TGTGCCAGCAGCCAAAATAGGGGAACCGGGGAGCTGTTTTTT.

The chain uses TRBV28 and TRBJ1-2; D gene unclear. V was trimmed by 3 bases and J by 5 bases, leaving 1 base between them. Germline CDR1 MDHEN, CDR2 SYDVKM. The CDR3 totals 10 residues. CDR3 nucleotides: TGTGCCAGCAGTTTGTATGGCTACACCTTC. Encoded protein: CASSLYGYTF.

V is TRBV2 and J is TRBJ2-2; 7 bases fit TRBD1. The CDR3 runs 14 residues. Germline lookup yields CDR1 SNHLY and CDR2 FYNNEI. After removal of 10 bases from V and 5 bases from J, the junction contained 10 bases not matched to a gene. The CDR3 DNA reads as TGTGCCATCCTCCAAGGCAGGGGGACCGGGGAGCTGTTTTTT. Its translation is CAILQGRGTGELFF. The full variable domain, rest sourced from reference TRBV2 and TRBJ2-2, is EPEVTQTPSHQVTQMGQEVILRCVPISNHLYFYWYRQILGQKVEFLVSFYNNEISEKSEIFDDQFSVERPDGSNFTLKIRSTKLEDSAMYFCAILQGRGTGELFFGEGSRLTVL.